The 9 T cell receptor beta chains below all came from one sample that was sequenced in a study of T-cell reconstitution after alpha-beta-depleted transplantation in children. During its preparation, the TCRbeta library received unique molecular identifiers. TCRdb redid the calling of the PCR reads with MiXCR, one entry per CDR3 protein. The sample has 900,000 or so distinct CDR3 sequences, 15% to 20% seen once. This material consisted of PBMCs, mostly from graft donor cells, taken 360 days after TCRalphabeta/CD19-depleted stem cell transplant. The receptors were sampled from a male patient between 5 and 17 years old who had a stem cell transplant for acute lymphoblastic leukemia, so the T cells may come from the graft donor.

This clonotype was counted between two and nine times. The chain is built from TRBV20-1 and TRBJ1-2, with TRBD1 matching over 8 bases. This CDR3 has 12 residues. Germline V gene lookup returns CDR1 DFQATT and CDR2 SNEGSKA (reference sequence). V gave up 2 bases and J gave up 8 bases; unmatched junction bases: 4. The CDR3 sequence is CSARRQGTGYTF. The CDR3 DNA reads TGCAGTGCTAGACGACAGGGGACGGGCTACACCTTC.

This clonotype was found many times. The chain links TRBV4-1 to TRBJ2-4; D call uncertain. The CDR3 contains 15 residues. Germline values: CDR1 MGHRA, CDR2 YSYEKL. V dropped 2 bases and J dropped 0 bases, with 8 bases sitting between them. CDR3 region: CASSQLGLAKNIQYF. The CDR3 region has the DNA TGCGCCAGCAGCCAACTAGGGCTAGCCAAAAACATTCAGTACTTC.

The chain has TRBV18 and TRBJ2-3; 7 bases are a match to TRBD2. V trimming: 5 bases; J trimming: 2 bases; junction bases outside the gene matches: 4. Germline loops: CDR1 KGHSH, CDR2 LQKENI. This CDR3 has 14 residues. The CDR3 DNA follows: TGTGCCAGCTCATACCGGGACTACACAGATACGCAGTATTTT. Its translation is CASSYRDYTDTQYF.

This clonotype has more than one count but fewer than ten. The chain employs TRBV10-2 and TRBJ1-6, with 10 bases that match TRBD1. The germline V gene encodes CDR1 WSHSY and CDR2 SAAADI. Germline trimming cut 6 bases from V and 4 bases from J; bases unmatched to any gene: 6. This CDR3 spans 16 amino acids. The CDR3 nucleotides read TGCGCCAGCAGCAGCCGGGACAGGGGTTATAATTCACCCCTCCACTTT. Translating gives CASSSRDRGYNSPLHF.

A few counts support this clonotype. The chain couples TRBV14 to TRBJ2-1, with 9 bases identical to TRBD1. The trim removed 4 bases at V and 6 bases at J, leaving 7 bases unmatched. The CDR3 is made up of 15 amino acids. CDR1 and CDR2 from the germline V gene are SGHDN and FVKESK. The CDR3: CASSRGAGQGNEQFF. Here the CDR3 DNA reads TGTGCCAGCAGCCGCGGGGCGGGACAGGGCAATGAGCAGTTCTTC.

This clonotype was detected ten times or more. One junction end disagrees with the germline gene, perhaps due to a read error. The CDR3 here is CASSLAYQETQYF. CDR3 nucleotide sequence: TGTGCCAGCAGCTTAGCCTACCAAGAGACCCAGTACTTC. The gene calls are TRBV4-1 and TRBJ2-5, with D unclear. There are 13 residues in the CDR3. Germline CDR1 and CDR2: MGHRA and YSYEKL.

This chain uses TRBV11-1 with TRBJ2-1; D is ambiguous. The CDR3 totals 15 residues. V was shortened by 0 bases and J by 1 base, with 7 bases between the two germline ends. The germline V gene encodes CDR1 SGHAT and CDR2 FQDESV (reference sequence). CDR3 in amino acids: CASSLADSSYNEQFF. The CDR3 coding sequence is TGTGCCAGCAGCTTAGCGGATTCTTCCTACAATGAGCAGTTCTTC. The full variable domain, with the rest looked up from reference TRBV11-1 and TRBJ2-1, is EAEVAQSPRYKITEKSQAVAFWCDPISGHATLYWYRQILGQGPELLVQFQDESVVDDSQLPKDRFSAERLKGVDSTLKIQPAELGDSAMYLCASSLADSSYNEQFFGPGTRLTVL.

V and J are TRBV27 and TRBJ2-1, with D possibly being TRBD2 (6 bases). The V gene lost 6 bases and the J gene lost 2 bases, with 11 bases spanning the gap. This CDR3 contains 14 residues. The germline V gene encodes CDR1 MNHEY and CDR2 SMNVEV (reference sequence). The DNA for the CDR3 is TGTGCCAGCAGCACGGGAGTGGCCTACAATGAGCAGTTCTTC. Its protein is CASSTGVAYNEQFF.

The chain combines TRBV9 with TRBJ2-7; 9 nucleotides line up with TRBD2. The CDR3 covers 16 residues. V was clipped by 0 bases and J by 2 bases; unmatched bases: 6. Looked up from germline, CDR1 is SGDLS and CDR2 is YYNGEE. CDR3 coding DNA: TGTGCCAGCAGCGTAGAGGGGACTAGCCCCCCCTACGAGCAGTACTTC. Translated, it gives CASSVEGTSPPYEQYF.